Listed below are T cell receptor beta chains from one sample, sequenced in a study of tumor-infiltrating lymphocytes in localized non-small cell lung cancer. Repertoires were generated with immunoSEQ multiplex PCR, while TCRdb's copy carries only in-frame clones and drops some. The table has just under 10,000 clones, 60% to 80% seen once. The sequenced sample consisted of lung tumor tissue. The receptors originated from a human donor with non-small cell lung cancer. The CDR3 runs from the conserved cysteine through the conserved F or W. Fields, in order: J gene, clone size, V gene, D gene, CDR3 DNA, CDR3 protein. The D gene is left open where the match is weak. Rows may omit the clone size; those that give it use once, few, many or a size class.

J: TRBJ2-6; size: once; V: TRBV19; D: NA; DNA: TGTGCCAGTAGTTCCCGGGGCAGGGTAGAGACTGGGGCCAACGTCCTGACTTTC; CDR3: CASSSRGRVETGANVLTF
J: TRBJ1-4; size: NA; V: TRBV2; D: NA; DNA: TGTGCCAGCAGTGAAGCCGGGACGGCAAAGGAAAAACTGTTTTTT; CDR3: CASSEAGTAKEKLFF
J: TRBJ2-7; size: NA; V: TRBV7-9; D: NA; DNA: TGTGCCAGCAGCCTTCGACACGGCGTGGGCGAGCAGTACTTC; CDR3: CASSLRHGVGEQYF
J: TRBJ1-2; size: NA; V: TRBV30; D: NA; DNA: TGTGCCTGGAGCGCGGGGGATGGCTACACCTTC; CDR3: CAWSAGDGYTF
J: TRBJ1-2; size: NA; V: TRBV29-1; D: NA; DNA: TGCAGCGTTGAAGATCTGCTTACGGGACCCAAAAGTAACTATGGCTACACCTTC; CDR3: CSVEDLLTGPKSNYGYTF
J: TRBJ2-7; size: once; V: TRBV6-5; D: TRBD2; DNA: TGTGCCAGCAGTTACAGGGAGGGTTACGAGCAGTACTTC; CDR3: CASSYREGYEQYF
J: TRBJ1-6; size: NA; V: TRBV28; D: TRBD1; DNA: TGTGCCAGCAGTCGGCTCCGGGACAGGGGTTCACCCCTCCACTTT; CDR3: CASSRLRDRGSPLHF
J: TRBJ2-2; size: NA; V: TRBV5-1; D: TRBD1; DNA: TGCGCCAGCAGACAGGGGGCCTGGGTCGGGGAGCTGTTTTTT; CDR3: CASRQGAWVGELFF
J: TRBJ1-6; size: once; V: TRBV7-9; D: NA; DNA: TGTGCCAGCAGCTTAGATTTGGCAGTTTATAATTCACCCCTCCACTTT; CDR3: CASSLDLAVYNSPLHF
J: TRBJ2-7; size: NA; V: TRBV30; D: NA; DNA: TGTGCCTGGGCCGACAGAGACGAGCAGTACTTC; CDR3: CAWADRDEQYF
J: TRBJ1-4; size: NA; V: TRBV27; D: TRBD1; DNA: TGTGCCAGCAGGCTCGACAGGGGGCATGAAAAACTGTTTTTT; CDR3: CASRLDRGHEKLFF
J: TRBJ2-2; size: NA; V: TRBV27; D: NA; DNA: TGTGCCAGCAGGCTGGCAGGGAGCACCGGGGAGCTGTTTTTT; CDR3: CASRLAGSTGELFF
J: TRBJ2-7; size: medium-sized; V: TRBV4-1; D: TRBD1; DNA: TGCGCCAGCAGCCGGGCGGGGACAGGGGGCCACGAGCAGTACTTC; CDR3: CASSRAGTGGHEQYF
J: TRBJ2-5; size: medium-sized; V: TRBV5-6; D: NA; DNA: TGTGCCAGCAGCAGCCCGGGGCCGGAGACCCAGTACTTC; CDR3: CASSSPGPETQYF
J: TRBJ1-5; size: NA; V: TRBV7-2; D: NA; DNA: TGTGCCAGCAGCCTCTGGAAAGATCAGCCCCAGCATTTT; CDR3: CASSLWKDQPQHF
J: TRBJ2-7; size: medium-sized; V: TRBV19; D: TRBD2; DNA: TGTGCCAGTAGATTAACTAGCGGGGGTCCATACGAGCAGTACTTC; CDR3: CASRLTSGGPYEQYF
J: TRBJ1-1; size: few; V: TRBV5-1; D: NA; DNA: TGCGCCAGCAGCTTCGGGAGGGGGACTGAAGCTTTCTTT; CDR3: CASSFGRGTEAFF
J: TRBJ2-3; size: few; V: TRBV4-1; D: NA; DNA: TGCGCCAGCAGCCGAGAGGGAAGCTCCCGGACAGATACGCAGTATTTT; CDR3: CASSREGSSRTDTQYF
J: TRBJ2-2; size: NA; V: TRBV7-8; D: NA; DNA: TGTGCCAGCAGCTTAGAGGGGTACACCGGGGAGCTGTTTTTT; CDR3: CASSLEGYTGELFF
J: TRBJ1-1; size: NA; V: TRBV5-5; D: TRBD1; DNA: TGTGCCAGCAGCTCACAGGGGATTGAAGCTTTCTTT; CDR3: CASSSQGIEAFF
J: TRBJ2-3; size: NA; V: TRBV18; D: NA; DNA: TGTGCCAGCTCACTCCTGGCTAATACAGGACAGTTTAGCACAGATACGCAGTATTTT; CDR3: CASSLLANTGQFSTDTQYF
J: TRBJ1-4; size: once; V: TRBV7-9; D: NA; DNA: TGTGCCAGCAGCCCCGGGGGAAAACTGTTTTTT; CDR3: CASSPGGKLFF
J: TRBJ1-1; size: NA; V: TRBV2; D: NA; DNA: TGTGCCAGCAGTGGCAGATTCATGAACACTGAAGCTTTCTTT; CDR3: CASSGRFMNTEAFF
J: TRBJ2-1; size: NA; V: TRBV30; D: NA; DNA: TGTGCCTGTTCGGAGCCGCACAATGAGCAGTTCTTC; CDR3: CACSEPHNEQFF
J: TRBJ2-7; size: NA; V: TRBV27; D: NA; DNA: TGTGCCAGCAGTTTAGGCCAGGCGACCTCCTACGAGCAGTACTTC; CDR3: CASSLGQATSYEQYF
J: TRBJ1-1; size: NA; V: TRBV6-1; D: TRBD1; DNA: TGTGCCAGCAGTGAAGCGGGACAGGGGAACACTGAAGCTTTCTTT; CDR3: CASSEAGQGNTEAFF
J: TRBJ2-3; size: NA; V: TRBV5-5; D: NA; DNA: TGTGCCAGCAGCTTGGATCTTCTCACAGATACGCAGTATTTT; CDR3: CASSLDLLTDTQYF
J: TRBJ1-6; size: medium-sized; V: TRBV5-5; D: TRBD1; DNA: TGTGCCAGCAGCTTGGGACAGGGACATTCACCCCTCCACTTT; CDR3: CASSLGQGHSPLHF
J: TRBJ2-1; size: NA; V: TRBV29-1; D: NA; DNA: TGCAGCGTTGCACAGGGCAGGAGTGAGCAGTTCTTC; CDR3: CSVAQGRSEQFF
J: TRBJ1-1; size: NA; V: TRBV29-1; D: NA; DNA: TGCAGCCAAAGAGGAGTCACTGAAGCTTTCTTT; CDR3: CSQRGVTEAFF
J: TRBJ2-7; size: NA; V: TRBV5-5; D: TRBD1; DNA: TGTGCCAGCAGCTTGGCGACCGGGACAGGGACTACCTACGAGCAGTACTTC; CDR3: CASSLATGTGTTYEQYF
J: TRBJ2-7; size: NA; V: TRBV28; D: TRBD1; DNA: TGTGCCAGCAGGAATCGGGACAGCTCCTACGAGCAGTACTTC; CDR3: CASRNRDSSYEQYF
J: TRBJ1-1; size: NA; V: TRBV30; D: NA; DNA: TGTGCCTGGAGGGCCCACACTGAAGCTTTCTTT; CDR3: CAWRAHTEAFF
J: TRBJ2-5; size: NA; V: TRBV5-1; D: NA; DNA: TGCGCCAGCAGCTTAGAGGGTAACTCAGGAGAGACCCAGTACTTC; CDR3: CASSLEGNSGETQYF
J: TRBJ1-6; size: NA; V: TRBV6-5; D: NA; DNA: TGTGCCAGCAGTTGGGTGGGGATTGGTGGTTCACCCCTCCACTTT; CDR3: CASSWVGIGGSPLHF
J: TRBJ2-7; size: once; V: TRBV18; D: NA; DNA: TGTGCCAGCTTGTCTGAGGTCTCCTACGAGCAGTACTTC; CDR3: CASLSEVSYEQYF
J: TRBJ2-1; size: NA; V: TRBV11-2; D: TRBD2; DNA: TGTGCCAGCAGCTCCCAACGGGGGGGCTCCTACAATGAGCAGTTCTTC; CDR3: CASSSQRGGSYNEQFF
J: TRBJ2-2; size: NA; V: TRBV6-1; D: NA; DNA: TGTGCCAGCAGTGCAGGGGGAGGAAAAGGGGCCGGGGAGCTGTTTTTT; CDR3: CASSAGGGKGAGELFF
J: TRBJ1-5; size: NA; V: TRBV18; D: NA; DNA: TGTGCCAGCTCACTGGGCAGGGACCGCGATCAGCCCCAGCATTTT; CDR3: CASSLGRDRDQPQHF
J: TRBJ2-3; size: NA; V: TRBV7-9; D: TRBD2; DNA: TGTGCCAGCAGCTTAACTAGCGGGTACACAGATACGCAGTATTTT; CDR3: CASSLTSGYTDTQYF
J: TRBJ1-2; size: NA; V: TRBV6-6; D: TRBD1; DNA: TGTGCCAGCACCCCGACAGGGGTCGGCTACACCTTC; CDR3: CASTPTGVGYTF
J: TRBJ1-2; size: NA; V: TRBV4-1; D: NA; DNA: TGCGCCAGCAGCCCGGGCAGGGTGACGCATGGCTACACCTTC; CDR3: CASSPGRVTHGYTF
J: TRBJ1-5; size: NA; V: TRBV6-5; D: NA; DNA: TGTGCCAGCAGCGGGGGATGGAGCAATCAGCCCCAGCATTTT; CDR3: CASSGGWSNQPQHF
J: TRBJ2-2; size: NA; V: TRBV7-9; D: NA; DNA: TGTGCCAGCAGCTTATTGGGGGGACACGGGGAGCTGTTTTTT; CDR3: CASSLLGGHGELFF
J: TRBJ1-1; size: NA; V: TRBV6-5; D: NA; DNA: TGTGCCAGCAGTTACGGGGGTCGGACTGAAGCTTTCTTT; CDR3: CASSYGGRTEAFF
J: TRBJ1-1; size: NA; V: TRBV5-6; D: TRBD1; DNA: TGTGCCAGCAGCCAGGGACAGGGGACTGAAGCTTTCTTT; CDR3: CASSQGQGTEAFF
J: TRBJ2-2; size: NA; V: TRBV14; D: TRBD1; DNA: TGTGCCAGCAGCCGGATGGGACAGGGGTCCGGGGAGCTGTTTTTT; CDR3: CASSRMGQGSGELFF
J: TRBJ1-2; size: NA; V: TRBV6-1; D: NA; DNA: TGTGCCAGCAGGTTGTCCTATGGCTACACCTTC; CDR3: CASRLSYGYTF
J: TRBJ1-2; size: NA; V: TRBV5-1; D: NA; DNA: TGCGCCAGCAGCTTGGTTGGAGGGAACTATGGCTACACCTTC; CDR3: CASSLVGGNYGYTF
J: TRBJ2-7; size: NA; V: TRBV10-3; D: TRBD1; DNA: TGTGCCATCAGAGAATCGGACAGGCCCGAGCAGTACTTC; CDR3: CAIRESDRPEQYF
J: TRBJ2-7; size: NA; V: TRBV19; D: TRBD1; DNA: TGTGCCAGTAGTAGCCCCCTCGGGACAGGGGCCCGCGAGCAGTACTTC; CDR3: CASSSPLGTGAREQYF